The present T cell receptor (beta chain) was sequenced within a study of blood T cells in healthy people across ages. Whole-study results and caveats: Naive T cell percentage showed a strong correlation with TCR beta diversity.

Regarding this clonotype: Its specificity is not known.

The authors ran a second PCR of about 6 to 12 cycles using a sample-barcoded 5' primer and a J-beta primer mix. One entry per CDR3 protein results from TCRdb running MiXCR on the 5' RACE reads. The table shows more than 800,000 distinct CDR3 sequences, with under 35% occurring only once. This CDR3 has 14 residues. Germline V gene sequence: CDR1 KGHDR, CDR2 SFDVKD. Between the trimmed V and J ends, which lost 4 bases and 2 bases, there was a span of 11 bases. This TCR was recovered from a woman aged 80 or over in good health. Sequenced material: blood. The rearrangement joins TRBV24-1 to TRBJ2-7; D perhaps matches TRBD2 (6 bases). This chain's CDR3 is CATSEGTAPYEQYF. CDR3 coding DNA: TGTGCCACCAGTGAGGGGACTGCCCCCTACGAGCAGTACTTC.